A selection of T cell receptor beta chains follows, all from one sample in a study of T cell responses to AZD1222 COVID-19 vaccine. Data came from immunoSEQ multiplex PCR; TCRdb stores just in-frame clones and leaves some out. This table has 70,000 or so clones, about nine tenths appearing once. The source material was peripheral blood, sampled on day 0 of AZD1222 vaccination. All receptors derive from an adult in good health. CDR3s include the opening cysteine and the closing phenylalanine or tryptophan. The D gene is left open where the match is weak. A clone size is listed for some rows: how often the clone was seen (once, few, many), or a class if it is expanded.

D gene	clone size	J gene	V gene	CDR3 protein	CDR3 DNA
-	-	TRBJ2-5	TRBV19	CASRPGGQETQYF	TGTGCCAGTAGGCCAGGTGGGCAAGAGACCCAGTACTTC
-	once	TRBJ1-6	TRBV30	CAWSLTGRGDSPLHF	TGTGCCTGGAGTCTCACCGGGAGGGGAGATTCACCCCTCCACTTT
-	-	TRBJ2-1	TRBV18	CASSRSTTRGNEQFF	TGTGCCAGCTCACGCTCCACCACGAGAGGCAATGAGCAGTTCTTC
-	few	TRBJ2-1	TRBV24-1	CATSEAGRNEQFF	TGTGCCACCAGTGAGGCAGGTCGCAATGAGCAGTTCTTC
-	-	TRBJ1-1	TRBV30	CAWSSDLNTEAFF	TGTGCCTGGAGTTCCGATTTGAACACTGAAGCTTTCTTT
-	-	TRBJ1-2	TRBV13	CASSLDRTHYGYTF	TGTGCCAGCAGCTTAGACAGGACCCATTATGGCTACACCTTC
TRBD1	once	TRBJ1-4	TRBV5-1	CASSPAGTGRNGDNEKLFF	TGCGCCAGCAGCCCAGCCGGGACAGGACGCAACGGAGATAATGAAAAACTGTTTTTT
-	-	TRBJ1-6	TRBV7-9	CASSLVLRQGGYNSPLHF	TGTGCCAGCAGCTTAGTTCTGAGGCAGGGAGGCTATAATTCACCCCTCCACTTT
TRBD2	-	TRBJ2-3	TRBV9	CASSGTSGGTDTQYF	TGTGCCAGCAGCGGGACTAGCGGGGGCACAGATACGCAGTATTTT
-	-	TRBJ1-2	TRBV2	CASSRDGTYGYTF	TGTGCCAGCAGCCGGGACGGAACTTATGGCTACACCTTC
-	-	TRBJ1-5	TRBV2	CASNWESNQPQHF	TGTGCCAGCAATTGGGAGTCCAATCAGCCCCAGCATTTT
TRBD1	once	TRBJ1-5	TRBV7-9	CASSSYRDRNNQPQHF	TGTGCCAGCAGCTCTTATCGGGACAGAAATAATCAGCCCCAGCATTTT
-	-	TRBJ1-1	TRBV5-6	CASSLDVGEGYTEAFF	TGTGCCAGCAGCTTGGACGTAGGGGAGGGGTACACTGAAGCTTTCTTT
-	-	TRBJ1-5	TRBV3-1/TRBV3-2	CASSQDGGSGQPQHF	TGTGCCAGCAGCCAAGATGGAGGGTCAGGACAGCCCCAGCATTTT
-	-	TRBJ2-2	TRBV9	CASSGGTVNTGELFF	TGTGCCAGCAGCGGAGGGACGGTCAACACCGGGGAGCTGTTTTTT
-	-	TRBJ1-1	TRBV5-1	CASSLQAGSLEAFF	TGCGCCAGCAGCCTCCAGGCGGGATCACTAGAAGCTTTCTTT
TRBD1	-	TRBJ2-7	TRBV7-2	CASSLGRQGYEQYF	TGTGCCAGCAGCTTAGGTCGACAGGGCTACGAGCAGTACTTC
TRBD2	-	TRBJ2-3	TRBV6-4	CASSESAGGEDTQYF	TGTGCCAGCAGTGAGTCGGCGGGGGGAGAAGATACGCAGTATTTT
-	-	TRBJ2-4	TRBV28	CASSFQGGQGKNIQYF	TGTGCCAGCAGTTTTCAAGGGGGGCAGGGCAAAAACATTCAGTACTTC
-	-	TRBJ2-3	TRBV6-5	CASSSTDTQYF	TGTGCCAGCAGCAGCACAGATACGCAGTATTTT
-	-	TRBJ1-3	TRBV7-2	CASSLEVAYSGNTIYF	TGTGCCAGCAGCTTAGAGGTCGCGTATTCTGGAAACACCATATATTTT
TRBD1	-	TRBJ1-2	TRBV10-3	CAINRGENYGYTF	TGTGCCATCAACAGGGGCGAAAACTATGGCTACACCTTC
-	-	TRBJ2-3	TRBV6-1	CASSEPSTDTQYF	TGTGCCAGCAGTGAACCTAGCACAGATACGCAGTATTTT
-	-	TRBJ2-3	TRBV3-1/TRBV3-2	CASSLSGYRGVTDTQYF	TGTGCCAGCAGCCTCAGCGGGTACAGAGGGGTCACAGATACGCAGTATTTT
TRBD1	few	TRBJ1-1	TRBV5-1	CASRSDRVGAEAFF	TGCGCCAGCAGGTCGGACAGGGTGGGGGCTGAAGCTTTCTTT
-	-	TRBJ1-1	TRBV6-5	CASRRRLMNTEAFF	TGTGCCAGCAGAAGACGGCTTATGAACACTGAAGCTTTCTTT
TRBD2	-	TRBJ2-5	TRBV7-3	CASSLISGGKETQYF	TGTGCCAGCAGCTTAATCAGCGGGGGCAAGGAGACCCAGTACTTC
TRBD1	-	TRBJ1-2	TRBV4-3	CASSQKTLGGTGANYGYTF	TGCGCCAGCAGCCAAAAAACCCTCGGGGGGACAGGAGCTAACTATGGCTACACCTTC
-	-	TRBJ2-7	TRBV18	CASSPNYEQYF	TGTGCCAGCTCACCCAATTACGAGCAGTACTTC
-	-	TRBJ2-2	TRBV12-3/TRBV12-4	CASSFGGELFF	TGTGCCAGCAGTTTCGGCGGGGAGCTGTTTTTT
-	once	TRBJ2-3	TRBV18	CASSPRGRQTDTQYF	TGTGCCAGCTCACCAAGGGGACGGCAGACAGATACGCAGTATTTT
-	-	TRBJ2-3	TRBV5-5	CASSLGLGGRNTQYF	TGTGCCAGCAGCTTGGGTCTCGGGGGAAGGAATACGCAGTATTTT
-	-	TRBJ2-1	TRBV7-7	CASSLANYNEQFF	TGTGCCAGCAGCTTAGCCAACTACAATGAGCAGTTCTTC
TRBD1	-	TRBJ2-3	TRBV6-5	CASSWDSADTQYF	TGTGCCAGCAGTTGGGACAGTGCAGATACGCAGTATTTT
-	once	TRBJ2-5	TRBV4-2	CASSQGQQWYQETQYF	TGTGCCAGCAGCCAAGGGCAGCAGTGGTACCAAGAGACCCAGTACTTC
-	-	TRBJ2-5	TRBV12-3/TRBV12-4	CASSHGGTQYF	TGTGCCAGCAGCCATGGGGGGACCCAGTACTTC
-	-	TRBJ2-1	TRBV7-8	CASSLLGGRYNEQFF	TGTGCCAGCAGCTTACTTGGGGGCCGGTACAATGAGCAGTTCTTC
TRBD1	once	TRBJ2-3	TRBV5-1	CASSSGTGDWTQYF	TGCGCCAGCAGCTCGGGGACAGGGGATTGGACGCAGTATTTT
TRBD2	-	TRBJ2-5	TRBV7-2	CASSLSSLAGRETQYF	TGTGCCAGCAGCTTAAGTAGCCTAGCGGGGCGAGAGACCCAGTACTTC
TRBD1	-	TRBJ1-2	TRBV7-9	CASSLRDRGYGYTF	TGTGCCAGCAGTTTACGGGACAGGGGCTATGGCTACACCTTC
TRBD1	-	TRBJ1-3	TRBV11-2	CASSEGTEVDTIYF	TGTGCCAGCAGCGAGGGGACAGAAGTAGACACCATATATTTT